This TCR beta chain was sequenced during a study of identical twins. The study, taken as a whole, reports: With monozygotic twins, out-of-frame TCR alpha sharing exceeded what models estimated. Abundant beta clonotypes from cord blood had fewer insertions, unlike memory repertoires, which showed none.

Via MiXCR, TCRdb re-called the 5' RACE reads, giving one row per CDR3 protein. This sample has about 220,000 distinct CDR3 sequences, with 6.5% found just once. A note on this clonotype: Its antigen is currently unknown.

These same data were also listed under a study on T cells expressing NK-cell markers.

What was sequenced was CD8+ T cells sorted from blood. This receptor was identified in a woman aged 18 to 35 in good health.

The CDR3 DNA is TGTGCCAGCAGCGTCGGCCGTCTTTTCGGGGAGCTGTTTTTT. Its protein product is CASSVGRLFGELFF. The chain carries TRBV9 and TRBJ2-2; D call uncertain. CDR3 size: 14 residues. The germline V and J ends were trimmed by 2 bases and 7 bases, with 12 bases remaining between them. Germline assignment: CDR1 SGDLS and CDR2 YYNGEE.